What follows are 4 T cell receptor beta chains derived from one specimen sequenced in a study of Ad26.COV2.S vaccination and SARS-CoV-2 variants. Clones were read by immunoSEQ multiplex PCR, and TCRdb kept only the in-frame ones, dropping some. The table lists about 320,000 clones, about nine tenths of them singletons, with approximately 5.8% in the top ten. Regarding treatment: around 19 received Ad26.COV2.S at low or high dose, single or two shots; five or six received placebo; per-sample allocation not given. On day 63 after the first injection, vaccine and placebo recipients gave samples. Sequenced material: peripheral blood, taken in a trial of Ad26.COV2.S vaccine versus placebo. The receptors originated from a person aged 18 to 65 who received the Ad26.COV2.S COVID-19 vaccine or a placebo.

The J gene is TRBJ1-5, the V gene TRBV7-9; D gene unclear. The germline CDR1 and CDR2 sequences are SEHNR and FQNEAQ (reference sequence). This CDR3 region has 13 residues. V was cut by 1 base and J by 4 bases, with 5 bases left in between. The CDR3 sequence: CASSLVGNQPQHF. The CDR3 nucleotides read TGTGCCAGCAGCTTAGTGGGGAATCAGCCCCAGCATTTT.

V gene TRBV14 combines with J gene TRBJ1-2; D perhaps matches TRBD1 (6 bases). This CDR3 spans 13 amino acids. CDR1 and CDR2 from the germline V gene are SGHDN and FVKESK. V was trimmed by 4 bases and J by 7 bases, leaving 13 bases between them. Here the CDR3 DNA reads TGTGCCAGCAGCCGCTTACAGGGCTCTGGCTACACCTTC. Protein sequence: CASSRLQGSGYTF.

The CDR3 sequence is CASSILSGLAGFEQFF. The CDR3 region has the DNA TGTGCCAGTAGTATTTTATCCGGACTAGCGGGATTTGAGCAGTTCTTC. The chain is built from TRBV19 and TRBJ2-1, with TRBD2 identical over 12 bases. Trimming at V came to 3 bases and at J to 9 bases, leaving 9 bases not matched to a gene. The CDR3 runs to 16 residues. CDR1 is LNHDA and CDR2 is SQIVND in the germline V gene (reference sequence). The full variable domain, its missing parts supplied by reference TRBV19 and TRBJ2-1, is DGGITQSPKYLFRKEGQNVTLSCEQNLNHDAMYWYRQDPGQGLRLIYYSQIVNDFQKGDIAEGYSVSREKKESFPLTVTSAQKNPTAFYLCASSILSGLAGFEQFFGPGTRLTVL.

The chain uses TRBV2 and TRBJ2-7, with no clear D. CDR3 length: 11 amino acids. Deletions cut 7 bases from V and 5 bases from J, with 9 bases between. The germline gives CDR1 SNHLY, CDR2 FYNNEI. The DNA for the CDR3 is TGTGCCAGCAATTACGCGGACGAGCAGTACTTC. It specifies CASNYADEQYF. The variable domain in full, completed from reference TRBV2 and TRBJ2-7, reads EPEVTQTPSHQVTQMGQEVILRCVPISNHLYFYWYRQILGQKVEFLVSFYNNEISEKSEIFDDQFSVERPDGSNFTLKIRSTKLEDSAMYFCASNYADEQYFGPGTRLTVT.